This T cell receptor beta chain was identified during a study of T cells in Graves' hyperthyroidism and ophthalmopathy. This CDR3 contains 15 residues. Trimming shortened V by 0 bases and J by 7 bases, and 11 bases separated the two germline ends. Germline CDR1 reads SGDLS; CDR2 reads YYNGEE. This clonotype was observed many times. Regions amplified from RNA transcripts were the TCR beta CDR3 regions. The primer set for the first-round RT-PCR of the TCR CDR3 was HTBI. MiXCR, applied by TCRdb to the multiplex PCR reads, yields one record per CDR3 protein. This repertoire shows approximately 700,000 distinct CDR3 sequences, 45% found once; its top ten account for less than 9.5%.

This chain connects TRBV9 to TRBJ1-6; weak D call: TRBD1 (5 bases). The sample comprised peripheral blood or thyroid tissue (not recorded which). This TCR derives from an adult man with Graves' disease, either hyperthyroidism or ophthalmopathy (not recorded which). The CDR3 DNA is TGTGCCAGCAGCGTAGCCGGGACGATAAATTCACCCCTCCACTTT. Its protein is CASSVAGTINSPLHF.